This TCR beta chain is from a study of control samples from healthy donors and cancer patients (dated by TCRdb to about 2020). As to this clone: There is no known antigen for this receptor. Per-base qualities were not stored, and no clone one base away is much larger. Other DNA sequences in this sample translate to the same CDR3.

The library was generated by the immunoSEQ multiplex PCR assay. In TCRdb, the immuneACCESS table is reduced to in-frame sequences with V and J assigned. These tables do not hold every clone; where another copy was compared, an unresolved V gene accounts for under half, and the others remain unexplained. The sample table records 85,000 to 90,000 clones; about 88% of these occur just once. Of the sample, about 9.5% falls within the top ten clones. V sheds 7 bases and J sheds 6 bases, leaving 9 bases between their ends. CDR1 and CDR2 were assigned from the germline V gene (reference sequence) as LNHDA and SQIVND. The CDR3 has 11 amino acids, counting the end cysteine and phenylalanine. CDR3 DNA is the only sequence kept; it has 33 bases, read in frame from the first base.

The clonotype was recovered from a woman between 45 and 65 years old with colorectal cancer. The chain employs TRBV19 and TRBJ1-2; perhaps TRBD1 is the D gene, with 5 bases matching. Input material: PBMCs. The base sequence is TGTGCCAGTACTGACAGAGATGGCTACACCTTC. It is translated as CASTDRDGYTF.